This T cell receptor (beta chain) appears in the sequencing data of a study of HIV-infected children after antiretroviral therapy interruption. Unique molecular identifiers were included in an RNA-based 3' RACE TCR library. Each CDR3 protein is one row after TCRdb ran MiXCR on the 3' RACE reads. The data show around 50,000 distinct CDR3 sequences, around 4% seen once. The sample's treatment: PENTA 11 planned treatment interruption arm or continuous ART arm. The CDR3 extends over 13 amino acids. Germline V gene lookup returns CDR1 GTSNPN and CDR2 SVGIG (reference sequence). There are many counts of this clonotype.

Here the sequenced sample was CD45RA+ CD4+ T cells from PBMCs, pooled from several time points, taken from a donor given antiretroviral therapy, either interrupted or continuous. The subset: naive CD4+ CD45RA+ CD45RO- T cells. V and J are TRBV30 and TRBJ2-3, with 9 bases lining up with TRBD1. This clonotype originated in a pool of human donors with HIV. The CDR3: CATDRGFADTQYF. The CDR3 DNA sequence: TGTGCTACCGACAGGGGGTTCGCAGATACGCAGTATTTT.